This T cell receptor (beta chain) was captured by sequencing in a study of CD4 T cells in relation to SARS-CoV-2 and coronaviruses. Germline lookup yields CDR1 KGHSH and CDR2 LQKENI. V was pared by 6 bases and J by 4 bases, with 4 bases of the junction left unmatched. The CDR3 covers 13 residues. About this clone: Its antigen remains unidentified.

Study outcomes and limitations: Each donor contributed either pre-pandemic or post-infection samples, not both.

CD4+ T cells from unexposed donors were obtained before the COVID-19 pandemic (2011-2018). Naive and memory CD4+ T cells came from enriched cryopreserved PBMCs. Profiled with immunoSEQ multiplex PCR; TCRdb holds only in-frame clones, not every one. Seen here are some 65,000 clones, about nine tenths observed once, and the top ten hold over 1.5%. Specimen: memory CD4+ T cells from PBMCs. The source is a human donor in good health. The J gene is TRBJ2-7, the V gene TRBV18; 9 nucleotides match TRBD1. CDR3 sequence: CASSKGQGYEQYF. For the CDR3, the DNA is TGTGCCAGCTCTAAGGGACAGGGTTACGAGCAGTACTTC.